This TCR beta chain was sequenced in a study of tumor and adjacent non-tumor tissue in lung cancer (dated by TCRdb to the late 2010s). Notes on the research overall: Of the cohort, around eleven patients had adenocarcinoma, 2 had squamous cell carcinoma and 1 had small cell lung cancer. For each patient, one tumor sample and one normal lung sample were taken, giving around 30 paired specimens that underwent TCRbeta CDR3 sequencing. Sequencing generated a total of more than 100 million productive TCRbeta reads, averaging roughly 4.4 million reads per sample. The study compared bulk TCRbeta repertoires between lung tumor tissue and matched distant non-tumor lung tissue from 15 lung cancer patients. Ages among the roughly 15 patients ranged from about 31 to 85 years, there were roughly ten men and 5 women, and disease was at TNM stage I to III.

Libraries were built with multiplex PCR. The reads were generated on an Illumina HiSeq 2500. TCRbeta libraries were constructed through three rounds of nested PCR with primers (Table S4) according to protocols modified from ARM-PCR. Before sequencing, PCR products of 200-500 bp were cut from the gel and purified using the QIAquick gel extraction kit. The paper's data handling went like this. Reads were cleaned using Trimmomatic, were merged into complete CDR3 sequences using FLASH, and were assigned to V(D)J germline segments using MiTCR. Clonal diversity was calculated as the inverse Simpson's index using VDJtools. A read counted as productive if the sequence was in-frame and lacked a premature stop codon. The public reads were run again by TCRdb, first through fastp at Q25 and then through MiXCR, and only productive beta chains were kept. Each entry merges the rows of one CDR3 protein and shows their most common DNA and genes. The V and J calls, along with clone size, are taken from TCRdb and not from the paper's own processing. In all, the sample holds 80,000 to 100,000 distinct CDR3 sequences, and 80% of those were seen once. The ten most abundant clones make up less than 40% of the sample.

RNA was extracted from bulk unsorted tissue and checked for quality with a NanoDrop ND-1000 and an Agilent 2100. Normal lung samples were distant non-tumor tissue taken more than 3 cm from the tumor edge. Newly diagnosed lung cancer patients without prior chemotherapy who had been admitted for thoracic surgery in China between August and November 2014 were enrolled as donors. Anyone who had undergone radiotherapy or chemotherapy before, or who had another cancer at the same time, was left out of the study. Surgical tissue pieces of 1-2 cm3 were preserved in RNAlater solution and were kept at -80 degrees C until use. Study-wide conclusions, independent of this receptor: The top 100 clones made up a significantly larger cumulative share of the repertoire in normal lung than in tumor tissue. Neither the sequencing platform nor unique molecular identifiers are mentioned in the methods. Only about 16 patients were included in the cohort, and the need for larger samples and more detailed clinical data was noted by the authors. Because peripheral blood was not sequenced, the blood TCRbeta repertoires of the lung cancer patients in the study went unexamined. Younger patients had significantly higher TCR diversity, and higher tumor TCR diversity was associated with shorter overall and disease-free survival. Tumor tissue showed significantly greater TCR diversity (inverse Simpson) than normal lung tissue (431.37 vs 166.20, P = 0.0075, Mann-Whitney U test).

For this clonotype: The specificity of this receptor is unknown. Since a much larger clone is just one base distant, this may be a read error.

Material: distant non-tumor lung tissue. This receptor was identified in a man between 60 and 70 years old with small cell lung cancer.

In nucleotide form, the sequence is TGTGCCAGCAGCTTAGCGTCCGTACAGGGGAATCAGCCCCAGCATTTT. This is translated as CASSLASVQGNQPQHF. The sequence links TRBV7-8 to TRBJ1-5; 7 bases in the middle match TRBD1. Including cysteine and phenylalanine, the CDR3 has 16 amino acids. Only the CDR3 region is kept as DNA, spanning 48 bases read in frame from base 1. CDR1 SGHVS and CDR2 FQNEAQ are derived from the germline V gene. The germline V and J ends show losses of 0 bases and 4 bases respectively, and no gene match explains 6 bases of the junction. Joined to the reference TRBV7-8 and TRBJ1-5 proteins, this CDR3 gives the full variable domain: GAGVSQSPRYKVAKRGQDVALRCDPISGHVSLFWYQQALGQGPEFLTYFQNEAQLDKSGLPSDRFFAERPEGSVSTLKIQRTQQEDSAVYLCASSLASVQGNQPQHFGDGTRLSIL.